Described below is a single TCR beta chain sequence and its context. The antigen is undetermined. The germline V gene encodes CDR1 MNHEY and CDR2 SVGEGT. V trimming: 7 bases; J trimming: 2 bases; junction bases outside the gene matches: 12. This CDR3 is built from 16 residues. TCRdb itself ran the 5' RACE reads through MiXCR, one entry per CDR3 protein. Of under 350,000 distinct CDR3 sequences in the sample, under 20% were seen once. This record belongs to a study of T-cell memory formation after mild COVID-19. The study, taken as a whole, reports: The appearance of some responding clones in pre-infection memory suggested that cross-reactive memory joined. Nothing showed for sure that second-wave clones peaking on day 37 were SARS-CoV-2 specific. The CD4+ clones that contracted clustered mainly within CM and EM, and the CD8+ clones concentrated in EMRA.

The sequence was obtained from a man between 18 and 29 years old who had mild COVID-19 (a few samples of this study predate the infection). Cell type and time point are not known. The specimen sequenced was PBMCs or a T cell subset sorted from them (not recorded which). The rearrangement links TRBV6-2 or TRBV6-3 to TRBJ2-7; 9 bases match TRBD1. CDR3 nucleotide sequence: TGTGCCAGCACCAGCCTCGGGACAGGGACGCCCTACGAGCAGTACTTC. Its protein is CASTSLGTGTPYEQYF.